This T cell receptor (beta chain) emerged from a study of T cell clonality in common variable immunodeficiency. Study-wide points: Reportedly, TCR beta sequences from common variable immunodeficiency showed fewer deletions and N-nucleotide insertions.

Here immunoSEQ multiplex PCR was the method, and the copy in TCRdb shows in-frame clones only, minus some. The sample contains about 12,000 clones, none of them singletons. Details on this clone: Its antigen is not identified. The read is 3 residues too short to cover the CDR3 end, so that end is filled in from the germline J gene.

Trimming shortened V by 3 bases and J by 7 bases, and 15 bases separated the two germline ends. CDR1 and CDR2 from the germline V gene are GTSNPN and SVGIG (reference sequence). The CDR3 has 13 residues. Patients had low serum IgG, IgA and/or IgM and specific antibody deficiency. Source material: peripheral blood mononuclear cells. The chain uses TRBV30 and TRBJ2-5; D is undetermined. The TCR was taken from a human donor with common variable immunodeficiency. The DNA read from the CDR3 is TGTGCCTGGAGGAAGGCAGGTATGAGGACC. Encoded protein: CAWRKAGMRT. The whole CDR3 protein is CAWRKAGMRTQYF.